This is a list of T cell receptor beta chains from one sample in a study of vaccination and CD4 T cells after COVID-19. Using its own MiXCR run on the PCR reads, TCRdb lists one record per CDR3 protein. The sample lists over 8,000 distinct CDR3 sequences, 28% occurring once. No antigens are known for them. What was sequenced was CD4+ T cells from blood, cultured in vitro. All receptors derive from a human donor in good health. Both conserved end residues are part of each CDR3. D genes are given only for firm matches. Clone size is given for some rows only: seen once, a few or many times, or a class if the clone is expanded.

length,size,J,V,D,DNA,CDR3
15,NA,TRBJ2-7,TRBV5-1,TRBD2,TGCGCCAGCAGCCCCGCCGGGACTAGCGACTACGAGCAGTACTTC,CASSPAGTSDYEQYF
13,NA,TRBJ1-1,TRBV29-1,NA,TGCAGCGTTGGATTCGGCGGAGGAACTGAAGCTTTCTTT,CSVGFGGGTEAFF
15,NA,TRBJ1-5,TRBV30,NA,TGTGCCTGGAGTGTACGAACCACGAGCAATCAGCCCCAGCATTTT,CAWSVRTTSNQPQHF
15,NA,TRBJ2-7,TRBV25-1,TRBD2,TGTGCCAGCAGTGAAGGGGGGGTATCAAGGAACGAGCAGTACTTC,CASSEGGVSRNEQYF
17,NA,TRBJ2-2,TRBV20-1,TRBD2,TGCAGTGCTAGATCCGGGGCTAGCGGGAGGTACACCGGGGAGCTGTTTTTT,CSARSGASGRYTGELFF
15,NA,TRBJ1-2,TRBV18,NA,TGTGCCAGCTCCCAACTGGACAGCTTCTCCTATGGCTACACCTTC,CASSQLDSFSYGYTF
15,NA,TRBJ2-7,TRBV2,NA,TGTGCCAGCAGTGAAGGGGCCCTCTTTCCCTACGAGCAGTACTTC,CASSEGALFPYEQYF
14,NA,TRBJ2-7,TRBV20-1,TRBD2,TGCAGTGCTAGAGATCGGGACTATCACTACGAGCAGTACTTC,CSARDRDYHYEQYF
14,few,TRBJ2-3,TRBV27,NA,TGTGCCAGCAATCCGGGAGTGGTTCCGGATACGCAGTATTTT,CASNPGVVPDTQYF
17,NA,TRBJ2-7,TRBV7-8,TRBD2,TGTGCCAGCAGCTTAGCAGTTAGCGGGAGTCAACCCTACGAGCAGTACTTC,CASSLAVSGSQPYEQYF
14,NA,TRBJ2-1,TRBV20-1,TRBD2,TGCAGTGCACCATCTAGCGGGAGGGCCAATGAGCAGTTCTTC,CSAPSSGRANEQFF
13,once,TRBJ2-2,TRBV5-6,NA,TGTGCCAGCAGCTTGGCTGGGCCCGGGGAGCTGTTTTTT,CASSLAGPGELFF
18,NA,TRBJ2-4,TRBV7-6,TRBD1,TGTGCCAGCAGCTTAGAAGGCGGGACAGGGGGGACCAAAAACATTCAGTACTTC,CASSLEGGTGGTKNIQYF
18,NA,TRBJ2-1,TRBV5-1,TRBD2,TGCGCCAGCAGCTCGGGACTAGCGGGGTACAGCTCCTACAATGAGCAGTTCTTC,CASSSGLAGYSSYNEQFF
16,few,TRBJ2-2,TRBV9,NA,TGTGCCAGCAGCCCGAACAGTAGGGTGAACACCGGGGAGCTGTTTTTT,CASSPNSRVNTGELFF
12,medium-sized,TRBJ1-2,TRBV7-9,NA,TGTGCCAGCAGCACCGGGGCCCATGGCTACACCTTC,CASSTGAHGYTF
15,NA,TRBJ1-1,TRBV7-9,NA,TGTGCCAGCAGCCCGTTGGGGGGGGTCAGCGCTGAAGCTTTCTTT,CASSPLGGVSAEAFF
17,once,TRBJ2-1,TRBV19,TRBD2,TGTGCCAGTAGTCTCCGGTCTAGCGGGACGCGTTACAATGAGCAGTTCTTC,CASSLRSSGTRYNEQFF
14,NA,TRBJ2-7,TRBV20-1,TRBD2,TGCAGTGCTACCCCTAGCGGGAGGGCGGCCGAGCAGTACTTC,CSATPSGRAAEQYF
15,medium-sized,TRBJ2-3,TRBV20-1,NA,TGCAGTGCTAGAGATCGGGCTAGCGGCACAGATACGCAGTATTTT,CSARDRASGTDTQYF
15,few,TRBJ2-1,TRBV18,TRBD2,TGTGCCAGCTCACAAGGACTAGCGCCGAACAATGAGCAGTTCTTC,CASSQGLAPNNEQFF
14,NA,TRBJ1-4,TRBV7-9,NA,TGTGCCAGCAGCTTATGGGCAACTAATGAAAAACTGTTTTTT,CASSLWATNEKLFF
11,NA,TRBJ2-3,TRBV20-1,NA,TGCAGTGCTAGCGGGACAGATACGCAGTATTTT,CSASGTDTQYF
13,NA,TRBJ1-1,TRBV19,NA,TGTGCCAGTAGTATTGGTCGACGCGCTGAAGCTTTCTTT,CASSIGRRAEAFF
14,NA,TRBJ2-2,TRBV4-1,TRBD1,TGCGCCAGCCGACAGGGGGCAGGCACCGGGGAGCTGTTTTTT,CASRQGAGTGELFF
14,NA,TRBJ2-7,TRBV10-3,TRBD1,TGTGCCATCGGAGCTGCGCAGGGGGCTTACGAGCAGTACTTC,CAIGAAQGAYEQYF
16,few,TRBJ2-3,TRBV5-4,NA,TGTGCCAGCAGCCCAGAGACAGCCCCTAGCACAGATACGCAGTATTTT,CASSPETAPSTDTQYF
13,NA,TRBJ1-2,TRBV29-1,NA,TGCAGCGTTGAAGAGGGACATTTCTATGGCTACACCTTC,CSVEEGHFYGYTF
18,NA,TRBJ1-1,TRBV6-1,TRBD1,TGTGCCAGCAGCGCGGACAGGGCCGATTTACACATGAACACTGAAGCTTTCTTT,CASSADRADLHMNTEAFF